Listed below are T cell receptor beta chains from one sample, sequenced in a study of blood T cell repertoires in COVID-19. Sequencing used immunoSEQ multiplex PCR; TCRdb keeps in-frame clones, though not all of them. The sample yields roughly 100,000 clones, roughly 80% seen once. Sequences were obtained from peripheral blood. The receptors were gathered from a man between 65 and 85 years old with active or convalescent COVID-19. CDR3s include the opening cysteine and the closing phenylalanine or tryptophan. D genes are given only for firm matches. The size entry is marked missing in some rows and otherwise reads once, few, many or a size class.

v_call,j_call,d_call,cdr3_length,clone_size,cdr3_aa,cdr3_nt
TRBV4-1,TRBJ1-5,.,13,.,CASSISGNQPQHF,TGCGCCAGCAGCATATCAGGGAATCAGCCCCAGCATTTT
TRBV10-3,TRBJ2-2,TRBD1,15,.,CAISVGTGGSGELFF,TGTGCCATCAGTGTGGGGACAGGGGGATCCGGGGAGCTGTTTTTT
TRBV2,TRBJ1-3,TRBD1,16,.,CASRADRERAGNTIYF,TGTGCCAGCAGGGCAGACAGGGAAAGGGCTGGAAACACCATATATTTT
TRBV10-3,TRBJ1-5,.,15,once,CAISPDGGGNQPQHF,TGTGCCATCAGTCCGGACGGAGGGGGCAATCAGCCCCAGCATTTT
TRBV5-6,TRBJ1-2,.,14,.,CASSPRDKAYGYTF,TGTGCCAGCAGCCCCCGGGACAAGGCGTATGGCTACACCTTC
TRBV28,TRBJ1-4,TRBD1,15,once,CASSRDRVPNEKLFF,TGTGCCAGCAGCCGGGACAGGGTACCTAATGAAAAACTGTTTTTT
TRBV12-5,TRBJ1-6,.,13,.,CASGLMGGSPLHF,TGTGCTAGTGGTTTGATGGGAGGTTCACCCCTCCACTTT
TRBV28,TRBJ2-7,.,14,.,CASSFSPGAYEQYF,TGTGCCAGCAGTTTTAGTCCAGGCGCCTACGAGCAGTACTTC
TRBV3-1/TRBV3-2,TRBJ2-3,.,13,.,CASSQGERDTQYF,TGTGCCAGCAGCCAAGGAGAGAGGGATACGCAGTATTTT
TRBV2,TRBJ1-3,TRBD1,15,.,CASRAGGSSGNTIYF,TGTGCCAGCCGCGCAGGGGGGAGTTCTGGAAACACCATATATTTT